In its sample, the clone carrying this T cell receptor beta chain was seen a few times. The TCR beta library used iRepertoire HTBI primers with Arm-PCR amplification of CDR3. TCRdb analysed the multiplex PCR reads with MiXCR anew, one entry per CDR3 protein. The sample includes about 400,000 distinct CDR3 sequences, roughly 15% of them seen just once. The record originates from a study of regulatory T cells in long-lasting Graves disease. Study context: The antithyroid drugs taken by newly diagnosed Graves' patients had been used for under 3 months.

Documented time point: newly diagnosed GD, antithyroid drugs for less than 3 months. RNA isolated from PBMCs was used to make the TCR library. These same data were also listed under a study on T cells in Graves' hyperthyroidism and ophthalmopathy. This second study says: Most thyroid clonotypes expanded above 0.001 appeared in blood too.

This receptor was taken from a woman aged 40 to 55 with Graves disease. This material consisted of peripheral blood mononuclear cells (PBMCs), taken at new diagnosis, from a patient treated with antithyroid drugs.

CDR3 in amino acids: CATEVRWGTQYF. CDR3 nucleotide sequence: TGTGCCACCGAGGTGCGATGGGGTACGCAGTATTTT. The gene calls are TRBV7-9 and TRBJ2-3; unclear D gene. The germline V gene has CDR1 SEHNR and CDR2 FQNEAQ (reference sequence). This CDR3 contains 12 residues. Between the trimmed V and J ends, which lost 10 bases and 8 bases, there was a span of 16 bases.